The clone carrying this TCR beta chain was picked up many times. What it binds is not known. The CDR3 sequence is 14 residues long. Germline-derived CDR1 and CDR2 are GTSNPN and SVGIG (reference sequence). Between the trimmed V and J ends, which lost 3 bases and 2 bases, there was a span of 14 bases. The sample comes from a study of early T cells in non-severe SARS-CoV-2 infection. Overall study context: Sequenced material consisted of bulk RNA (from unsorted whole blood), and chains were unpaired. Study-wide results and limits: Matching against VDJdb likely underestimated virus-specific expansions, favoring anti-spike CD8.

Researchers tagged individual cDNA molecules with unique molecular identifiers. Each CDR3 protein gets one entry after TCRdb re-called the 5' RACE reads with MiXCR. The sample comprises about 26,000 distinct CDR3 sequences, roughly 4.1% of which are singletons, and 5.5% to 6.5% rests with the top ten. This receptor was identified in an adult who was a healthcare worker with PCR-confirmed SARS-CoV-2 infection or an uninfected control (not recorded which). The sample taken for sequencing was whole blood. The chain employs TRBV30 and TRBJ2-7; D ambiguous. The CDR3 region has the DNA TGTGCCTGGAGCAAAGGACCCCAACCCTACGAGCAGTACTTC. Amino acid sequence: CAWSKGPQPYEQYF.